The clone carrying this T cell receptor (beta chain) was seen a few times. Its antigen is unknown. The data were obtained in a study of beta chain features in type 1 diabetes. Findings and limits, study-wide: More deletions and fewer insertions at VDJ junctions were seen in type 1 diabetes patients. Using cDNA template may skew counts toward highly expressing activated cells. A greater similarity of naive, central memory and Treg TCRB repertoires was seen among patients than among healthy donors.

Sequencing targeted expressed TCRB transcripts, as all isolated RNA had been reverse transcribed. TCRdb's copy holds only in-frame clones and misses some; the assay was immunoSEQ multiplex PCR. The sample carries about 150,000 clones, about 7.3% recorded once. By way of CD45RO/CCR7/CD25/CD127/CD95/CD27, the CD4+ regulatory, stem cell-like memory, central memory and naive cells were sorted. This receptor was obtained from a man between 18 and 29 years old in good health. Sequencing used central memory CD4+ T cells from blood.

CDR3 residues: CSVWSGSSYEQYF. CDR3 nucleotide sequence: TGCAGCGTTTGGAGCGGGAGCTCCTACGAGCAGTACTTC. This chain joins TRBV29-1 and TRBJ2-7, with 8 bases aligning to TRBD2. The CDR3 sequence is 13 residues long. Unmatched junction bases numbered 3, after V lost 5 bases and J lost 0 bases. Looked up from germline, CDR1 is SQVTM and CDR2 is ANQGSEA.